This T cell receptor beta chain was profiled in a study of T cells after yellow fever vaccination. Worth noting for this clonotype: Antigen unknown. One base away lies a much larger clone, so this may be a sequencing read error.

Regarding the study as a whole: Secondary responses were weaker yet peaked faster, day 5 versus 15. After the booster, around 95% of CD4 and more than 85% of CD8 primary-response clones were re-detected.

J was trimmed by 4 bases and V by 3 bases; bases with no gene match: 1. The germline gives CDR1 SGHNT, CDR2 YENEEA. This CDR3 spans 14 amino acids. TCR cDNA was made by 5'RACE template switching, adding a universal primer site and UMIs. TCRdb re-analysed the 5' RACE reads in MiXCR, keeping a single row per CDR3 protein. The table records approximately 260,000 distinct CDR3 sequences, 5.2% of them present only once. This specimen was CD4+ T cells sorted from PBMCs, taken on the day of the yellow fever booster vaccination. This chain uses TRBV11-3 with TRBJ2-3; 10 nucleotides align to TRBD2. The receptor was derived from a man aged 18-30 years who received the YFV17D yellow fever vaccine. The CDR3 sequence: CASSFTSGADTQYF. CDR3 in DNA: TGTGCCAGCAGCTTTACTAGCGGGGCAGATACGCAGTATTTT.